Listed here are 9 T cell receptor beta chains from one sample, sequenced in a study of cytomegalovirus exposure and HLA in healthy donors. A multiplex PCR was run with 60 Vbeta primers and 13 Jbeta primers. Measured with immunoSEQ multiplex PCR; TCRdb has only the in-frame clones, and not every one. The sample shows about 130,000 clones, around 85% of them seen only once. Sequencing used PBMCs. The receptor set was obtained from a man in his late teens or twenties in good health and CMV-seropositive.

The V and J genes are TRBV25-1 and TRBJ2-5, with D possibly TRBD1 on 7 matching bases. The CDR3 totals 15 residues. Germline V CDR1 and CDR2: MGHDK, SYGVNS. V lost 5 bases and J 5 bases, leaving 18 bases between the germline ends. This CDR3 is CASSRGQGGGETQYF. The CDR3, as DNA: TGTGCCAGCAGTCGTGGGCAGGGGGGTGGTGAGACCCAGTACTTC. The full variable domain, its missing parts supplied by reference TRBV25-1 and TRBJ2-5, is EADIYQTPRYLVIGTGKKITLECSQTMGHDKMYWYQQDPGMELHLIHYSYGVNSTEKGDLSSESTVSRIRTEHFPLTLESARPSHTSQYLCASSRGQGGGETQYFGPGTRLLVL.

V is TRBV7-8 and J is TRBJ2-1, with a weak D call TRBD2 (5 bases). V lost 5 bases and J lost 3, with 17 bases in between. Germline CDR1 reads SGHVS; CDR2 reads FQNEAQ. CDR3 length: 16 residues. Here the CDR3 DNA reads TGTGCCAGCAGCCGGTCCCGGGAACGGGGCTACAATGAGCAGTTCTTC. Its translation: CASSRSRERGYNEQFF.

This sequence joins TRBV7-2 and TRBJ2-5; possible D gene TRBD1, 6 bases. Germline V gives CDR1 SGHTA, CDR2 FQGNSA. The CDR3 is 19 residues long. V was pared by 0 bases and J by 2 bases, with 22 bases between. The chain's CDR3 is CASSLAGERGWKGQETQYF. CDR3 coding DNA: TGTGCCAGCAGCTTAGCGGGGGAAAGGGGGTGGAAGGGGCAAGAGACCCAGTACTTC.

This chain connects TRBV19 to TRBJ2-7; the D gene is possibly TRBD2 (5 bases). The V end lost 3 bases, the J end lost 5 bases, and 8 bases lay between the germline ends. This CDR3 region has 12 residues. Germline CDR1 reads LNHDA; CDR2 reads SQIVND (reference sequence). The CDR3 region is CASSISRDEQYF. CDR3 DNA: TGTGCCAGTAGTATTTCGCGGGACGAGCAGTACTTC.

This chain connects TRBV30 to TRBJ1-2; no clear D gene. The CDR3 has 15 residues. Germline-derived CDR1 and CDR2 are GTSNPN and SVGIG (reference sequence). V was shortened by 3 bases and J by 3 bases, with 17 bases between the two germline ends. CDR3 in amino acids: CAWSEGSTVYYGYTF. CDR3 nucleotides: TGTGCCTGGAGCGAGGGTTCTACCGTCTACTATGGCTACACCTTC.

CDR3 in amino acids: CASSPAGGGTDTQYF. CDR3 DNA sequence: TGTGCCAGCAGCCCCGCAGGGGGTGGCACAGATACGCAGTATTTT. The chain combines TRBV6-4 with TRBJ2-3; 7 positions agree with TRBD1. With 6 bases clipped from V and 1 base from J, the junction kept 7 bases outside the gene matches. Germline V gene sequence: CDR1 MRHNA, CDR2 SNTAGT. This CDR3 comprises 15 residues.

Here the CDR3 DNA reads TGTGCCAGCAGTGAATCCAGACAGGGGAGGACAGATACGCAGTATTTT. Its protein is CASSESRQGRTDTQYF. The chain carries TRBV25-1 and TRBJ2-3; TRBD1 matches at 8 bases. The CDR3 is made up of 16 amino acids. Trimming at V came to 1 base and at J to 3 bases, leaving 6 bases not matched to a gene. CDR1 and CDR2 from the germline V gene are MGHDK and SYGVNS.

J is TRBJ2-7 and V is TRBV7-2, with D perhaps TRBD2 (5 bases). This CDR3 is built from 12 residues. Germline CDR1 reads SGHTA; CDR2 reads FQGNSA. In DNA, the CDR3 is TGTTCCAACCACAAGTCGGGATACGAGCAGTACTTC. Its protein product is CSNHKSGYEQYF.

The chain links TRBV5-5 to TRBJ2-7; 7 bases are shared with TRBD2. Losses at the gene ends were 4 bases for V and 2 bases for J; bases not matched to a gene: 6. The germline V gene encodes CDR1 SGHKS and CDR2 YYEKEE (reference sequence). The CDR3 loop spans 14 amino acids. The CDR3 DNA is TGTGCCAGCAGCCCCGTCGGGAGGCCCTACGAGCAGTACTTC. It yields the protein CASSPVGRPYEQYF.